The source of this TCR beta chain is a study of T-cell reconstitution after alpha-beta-depleted transplantation in children. Findings and caveats of the study: Fresh T-cell production supplied most of the T-cell counts and diversity seen one year after transplant. By about two months after transplant, alpha-beta T cells reportedly arose from several hundred graft clones that had expanded.

There are a few counts of this clonotype. Its target is unknown. Germline CDR1 is LNHNV and CDR2 is YYDKDF (reference sequence). V gave up 3 bases and J gave up 2 bases; unmatched junction bases: 5. The CDR3 sequence is 16 residues long. It was with unique molecular identifiers that the TCRbeta library was prepared. TCRdb re-analysed the PCR reads in MiXCR, keeping a single row per CDR3 protein. The table lists hundreds of thousands of distinct CDR3 sequences, 15% to 20% of them singletons, with about 41% in the top ten. The V call is TRBV15, the J call TRBJ2-3, with TRBD1 identical over 10 bases. Source: PBMCs, mostly from graft donor cells, taken 360 days after TCRalphabeta/CD19-depleted stem cell transplant. The clonotype was recovered from a male patient under 10 years old who had a stem cell transplant for acute lymphoblastic leukemia, so the T cells may come from the graft donor. CDR3 nucleotide sequence: TGTGCCACCAGCAGGACAGGGGGCTTACTCACAGATACGCAGTATTTT. Protein product: CATSRTGGLLTDTQYF.